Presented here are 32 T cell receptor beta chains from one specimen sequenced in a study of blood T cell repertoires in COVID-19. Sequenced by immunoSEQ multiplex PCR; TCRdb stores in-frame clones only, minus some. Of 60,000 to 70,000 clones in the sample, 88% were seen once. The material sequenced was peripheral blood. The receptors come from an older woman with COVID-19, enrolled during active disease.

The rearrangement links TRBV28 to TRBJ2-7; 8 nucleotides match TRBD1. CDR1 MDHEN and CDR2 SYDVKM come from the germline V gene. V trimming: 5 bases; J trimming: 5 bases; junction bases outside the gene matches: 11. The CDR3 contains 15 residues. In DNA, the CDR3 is TGTGCCAGCAGTATTACCCTTACAGGGGGAAACGAGCAGTACTTC. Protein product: CASSITLTGGNEQYF.

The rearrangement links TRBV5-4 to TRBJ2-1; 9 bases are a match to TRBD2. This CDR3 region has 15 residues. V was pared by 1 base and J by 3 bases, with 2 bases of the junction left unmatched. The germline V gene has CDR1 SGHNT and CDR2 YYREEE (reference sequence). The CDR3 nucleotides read TGTGCCAGCAGCTTGACTAGCGGGTTCTACAATGAGCAGTTCTTC. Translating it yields CASSLTSGFYNEQFF.

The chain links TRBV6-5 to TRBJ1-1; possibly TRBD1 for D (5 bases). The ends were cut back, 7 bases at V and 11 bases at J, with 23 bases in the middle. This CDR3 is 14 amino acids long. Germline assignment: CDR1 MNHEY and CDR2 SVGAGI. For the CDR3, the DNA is TGTGCCAGCACCTCACGGGAGGGGCTCTCAGGTGCTTTCTTT. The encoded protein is CASTSREGLSGAFF.

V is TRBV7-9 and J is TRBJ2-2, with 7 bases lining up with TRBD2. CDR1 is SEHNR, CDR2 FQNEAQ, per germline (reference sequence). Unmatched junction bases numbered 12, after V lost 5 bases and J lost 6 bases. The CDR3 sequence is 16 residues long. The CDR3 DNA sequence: TGTGCCAGCAGCACCCCTAGCGGAGCAAGACCCGGGGAGCTGTTTTTT. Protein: CASSTPSGARPGELFF.

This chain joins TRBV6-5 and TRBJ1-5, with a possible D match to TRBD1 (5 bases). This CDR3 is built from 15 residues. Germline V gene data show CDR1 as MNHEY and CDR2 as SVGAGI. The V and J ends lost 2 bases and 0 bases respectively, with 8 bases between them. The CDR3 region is CASSYQGVSNQPQHF. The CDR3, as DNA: TGTGCCAGCAGTTACCAAGGGGTTAGCAATCAGCCCCAGCATTTT.

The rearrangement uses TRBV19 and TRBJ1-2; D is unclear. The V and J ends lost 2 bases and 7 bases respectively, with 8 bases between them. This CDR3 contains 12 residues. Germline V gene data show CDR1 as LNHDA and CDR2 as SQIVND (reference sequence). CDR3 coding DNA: TGTGCCAGTAGTATACCGGGGAGTGGCTACACCTTC. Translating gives CASSIPGSGYTF.

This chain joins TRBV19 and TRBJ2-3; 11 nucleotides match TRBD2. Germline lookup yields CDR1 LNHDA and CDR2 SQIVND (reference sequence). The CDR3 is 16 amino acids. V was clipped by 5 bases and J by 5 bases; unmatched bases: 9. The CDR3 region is CASSPTSGSLIDTQYF. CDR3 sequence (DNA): TGTGCCAGTAGTCCCACTAGCGGGAGCCTTATAGATACGCAGTATTTT.

The CDR3: CATSTGQGEKLFF. Here the CDR3 DNA reads TGTGCCACCAGCACAGGACAGGGTGAAAAACTGTTTTTT. This chain connects TRBV15 to TRBJ1-4; 8 bases align to TRBD1. V dropped 4 bases and J dropped 7; count of bases not matched to a gene: 2. CDR1 is LNHNV and CDR2 is YYDKDF in the germline V gene (reference sequence). CDR3 size: 13 residues.

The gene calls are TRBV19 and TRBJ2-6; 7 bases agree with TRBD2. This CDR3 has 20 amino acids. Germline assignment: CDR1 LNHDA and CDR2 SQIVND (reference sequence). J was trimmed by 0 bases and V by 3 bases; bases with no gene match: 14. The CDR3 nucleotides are TGTGCCAGTAGTATCGGGGCTAGCGGAGCAGAGAGCTCTGGGGCCAACGTCCTGACTTTC. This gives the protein CASSIGASGAESSGANVLTF.

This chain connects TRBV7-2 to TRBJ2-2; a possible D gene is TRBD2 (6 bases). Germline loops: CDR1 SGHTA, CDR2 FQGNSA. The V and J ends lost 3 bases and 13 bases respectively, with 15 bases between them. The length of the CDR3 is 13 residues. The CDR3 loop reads CASSFGSESRLFF. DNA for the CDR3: TGTGCCAGCAGCTTCGGGAGTGAGTCAAGGCTGTTTTTT.

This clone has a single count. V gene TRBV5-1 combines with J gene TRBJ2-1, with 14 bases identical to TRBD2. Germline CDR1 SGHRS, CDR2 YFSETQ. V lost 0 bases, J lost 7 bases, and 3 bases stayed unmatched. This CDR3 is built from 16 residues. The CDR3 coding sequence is TGCGCCAGCAGCTTGGGAGGGACTAGCGGGGGAAATGAGCAGTTCTTC. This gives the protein CASSLGGTSGGNEQFF.

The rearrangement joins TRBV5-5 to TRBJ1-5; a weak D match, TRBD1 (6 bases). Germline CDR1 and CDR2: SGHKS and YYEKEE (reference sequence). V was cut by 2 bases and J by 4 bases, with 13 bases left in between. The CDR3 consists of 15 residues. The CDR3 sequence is CASSFGRGRNQPQHF. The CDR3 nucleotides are TGTGCCAGCAGCTTCGGCAGGGGTCGGAATCAGCCCCAGCATTTT.

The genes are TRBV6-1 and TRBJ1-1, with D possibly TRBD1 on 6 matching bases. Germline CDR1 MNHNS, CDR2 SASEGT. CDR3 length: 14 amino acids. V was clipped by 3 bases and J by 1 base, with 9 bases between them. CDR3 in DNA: TGTGCCAGCAGTGATCAACAGGGGAACACTGAAGCTTTCTTT. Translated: CASSDQQGNTEAFF.

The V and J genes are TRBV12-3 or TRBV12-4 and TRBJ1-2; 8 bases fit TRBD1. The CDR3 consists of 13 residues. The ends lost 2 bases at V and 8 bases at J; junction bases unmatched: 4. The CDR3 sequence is CASSLNRGRGYTF. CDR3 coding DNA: TGTGCCAGCAGTTTAAACAGGGGGAGAGGCTACACCTTC.

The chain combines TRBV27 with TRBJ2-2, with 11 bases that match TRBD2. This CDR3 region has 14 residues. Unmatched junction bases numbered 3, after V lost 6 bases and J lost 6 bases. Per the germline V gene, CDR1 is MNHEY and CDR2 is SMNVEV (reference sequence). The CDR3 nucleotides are TGTGCCAGCAGGGTAGCGGGAGGGCCCGGGGAGCTGTTTTTT. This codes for CASRVAGGPGELFF.

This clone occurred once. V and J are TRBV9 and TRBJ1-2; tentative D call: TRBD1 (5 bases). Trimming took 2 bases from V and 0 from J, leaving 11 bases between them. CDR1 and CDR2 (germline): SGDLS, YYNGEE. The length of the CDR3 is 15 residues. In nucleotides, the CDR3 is TGTGCCAGCAGCGTTGGGGCAGGTACTAACTATGGCTACACCTTC. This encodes CASSVGAGTNYGYTF.

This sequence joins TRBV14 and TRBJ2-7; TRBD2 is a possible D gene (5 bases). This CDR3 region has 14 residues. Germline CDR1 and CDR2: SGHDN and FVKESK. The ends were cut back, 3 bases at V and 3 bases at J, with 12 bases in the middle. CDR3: CASSQRERLYEQYF. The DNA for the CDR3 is TGTGCCAGCAGCCAGAGGGAGCGCCTCTACGAGCAGTACTTC.

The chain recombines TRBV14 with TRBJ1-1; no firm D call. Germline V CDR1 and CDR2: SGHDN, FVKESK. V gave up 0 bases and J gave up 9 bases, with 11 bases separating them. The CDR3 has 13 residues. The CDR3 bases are TGTGCCAGCAGCCAAGAAGGCGGGCCGAAAGCTTTCTTT. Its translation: CASSQEGGPKAFF.

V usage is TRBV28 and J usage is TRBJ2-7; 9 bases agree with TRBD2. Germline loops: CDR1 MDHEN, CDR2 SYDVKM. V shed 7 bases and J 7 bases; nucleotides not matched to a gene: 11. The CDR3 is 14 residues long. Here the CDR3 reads CASNRSGRQGEQYF. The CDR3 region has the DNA TGTGCCAGCAATCGTAGCGGGAGACAAGGAGAGCAGTACTTC.

The CDR3 is CASSALATGSNQPQHF. The CDR3 bases are TGTGCCAGTAGTGCCTTAGCGACAGGGAGCAATCAGCCCCAGCATTTT. The chain is built from TRBV19 and TRBJ1-5, with 7 bases identical to TRBD1. The germline V gene encodes CDR1 LNHDA and CDR2 SQIVND (reference sequence). The CDR3 contains 16 residues. The V gene end was trimmed by 5 bases and the J gene end by 1 base; junction bases not matched to a gene: 8. The full variable domain, rest sourced from reference TRBV19 and TRBJ1-5, is DGGITQSPKYLFRKEGQNVTLSCEQNLNHDAMYWYRQDPGQGLRLIYYSQIVNDFQKGDIAEGYSVSREKKESFPLTVTSAQKNPTAFYLCASSALATGSNQPQHFGDGTRLSIL.

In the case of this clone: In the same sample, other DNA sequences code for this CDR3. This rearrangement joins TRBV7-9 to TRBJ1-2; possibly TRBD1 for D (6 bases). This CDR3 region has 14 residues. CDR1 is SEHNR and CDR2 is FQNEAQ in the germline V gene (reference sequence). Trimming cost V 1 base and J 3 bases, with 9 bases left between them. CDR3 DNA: TGTGCCAGCAGCTTAGGAGCAGGGGACTATGGCTACACCTTC. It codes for CASSLGAGDYGYTF.

The CDR3 loop is CASSSGGLRNTEAFF. In nucleotides, the CDR3 is TGTGCCAGCAGTTCAGGGGGCCTTAGGAACACTGAAGCTTTCTTT. The genes are TRBV6-5 and TRBJ1-1; TRBD1 agrees at 8 bases. Germline lookup yields CDR1 MNHEY and CDR2 SVGAGI. CDR3 size: 15 residues. V shed 4 bases, J shed 1 base, and the junction held 5 bases outside the gene matches.

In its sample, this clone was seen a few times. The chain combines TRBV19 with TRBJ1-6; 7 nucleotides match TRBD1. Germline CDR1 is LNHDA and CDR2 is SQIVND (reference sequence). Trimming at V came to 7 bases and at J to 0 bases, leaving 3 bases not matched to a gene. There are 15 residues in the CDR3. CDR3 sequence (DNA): TGTGCCAGTAAATCAGGGGGCTCCTATAATTCACCCCTCCACTTT. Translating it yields CASKSGGSYNSPLHF.

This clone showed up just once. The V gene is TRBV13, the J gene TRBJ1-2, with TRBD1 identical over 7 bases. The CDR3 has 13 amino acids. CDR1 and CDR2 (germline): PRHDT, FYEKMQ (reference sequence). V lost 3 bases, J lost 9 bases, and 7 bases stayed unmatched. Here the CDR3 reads CASSFGTVRSYTF. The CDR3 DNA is TGTGCCAGCAGCTTCGGGACAGTTCGTAGCTACACCTTC.

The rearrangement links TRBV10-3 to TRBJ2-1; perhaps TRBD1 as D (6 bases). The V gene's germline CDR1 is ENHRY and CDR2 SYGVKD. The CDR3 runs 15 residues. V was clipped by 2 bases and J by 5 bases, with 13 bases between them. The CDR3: CAISEGAGVHNEQFF. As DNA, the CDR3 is TGTGCCATCAGTGAGGGTGCAGGGGTCCACAATGAGCAGTTCTTC.

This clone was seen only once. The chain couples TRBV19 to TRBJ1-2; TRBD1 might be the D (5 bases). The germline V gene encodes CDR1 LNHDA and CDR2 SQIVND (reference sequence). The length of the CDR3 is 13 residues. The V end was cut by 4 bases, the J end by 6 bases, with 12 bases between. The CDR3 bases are TGTGCCAGTAGTAGGGGGGACCACCATGGCTACACCTTC. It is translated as CASSRGDHHGYTF.

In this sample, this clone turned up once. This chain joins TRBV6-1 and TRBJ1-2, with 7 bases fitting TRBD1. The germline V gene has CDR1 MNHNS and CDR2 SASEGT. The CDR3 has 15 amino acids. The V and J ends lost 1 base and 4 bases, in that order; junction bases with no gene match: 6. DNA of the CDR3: TGTGCCAGCAGTGAAGACAACAGGGGACGCTATGGCTACACCTTC. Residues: CASSEDNRGRYGYTF.

CDR3: CASGFPGHSGNTIYF. CDR3 DNA sequence: TGTGCTAGTGGTTTCCCAGGCCACTCTGGAAACACCATATATTTT. V usage is TRBV12-5 and J usage is TRBJ1-3; D is unresolved. This CDR3 contains 15 residues. CDR1 and CDR2 from the germline V gene are LGHNT and FRNRAP. V was cut by 3 bases and J by 0 bases, with 9 bases left in between. Full variable domain (remainder filled in from reference TRBV12-5 and TRBJ1-3): DARVTQTPRHKVTEMGQEVTMRCQPILGHNTVFWYRQTMMQGLELLAYFRNRAPLDDSGMPKDRFSAEMPDATLATLKIQPSEPRDSAVYFCASGFPGHSGNTIYFGEGSWLTVV.

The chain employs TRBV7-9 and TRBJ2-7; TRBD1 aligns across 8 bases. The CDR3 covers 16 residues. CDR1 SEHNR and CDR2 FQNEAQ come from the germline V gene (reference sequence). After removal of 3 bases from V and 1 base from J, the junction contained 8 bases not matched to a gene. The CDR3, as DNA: TGTGCCAGCAGCTTGGCGGACAGGGCACCGTCCTACGAGCAGTACTTC. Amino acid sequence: CASSLADRAPSYEQYF.

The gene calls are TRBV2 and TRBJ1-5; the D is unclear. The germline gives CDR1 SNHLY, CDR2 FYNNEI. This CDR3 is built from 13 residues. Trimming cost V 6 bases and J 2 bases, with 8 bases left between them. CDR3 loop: CASRGGGNQPQHF. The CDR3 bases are TGTGCCAGCAGGGGAGGAGGCAATCAGCCCCAGCATTTT.

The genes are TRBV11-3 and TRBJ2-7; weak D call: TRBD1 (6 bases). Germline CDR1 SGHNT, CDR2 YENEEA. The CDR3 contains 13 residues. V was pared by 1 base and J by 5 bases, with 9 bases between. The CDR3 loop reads CASSLAGVNEQYF. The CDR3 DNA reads TGTGCCAGCAGCTTAGCAGGGGTGAACGAGCAGTACTTC.

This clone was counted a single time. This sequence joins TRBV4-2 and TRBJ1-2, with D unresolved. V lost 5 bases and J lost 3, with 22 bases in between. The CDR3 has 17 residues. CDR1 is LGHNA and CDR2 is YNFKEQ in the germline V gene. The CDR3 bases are TGTGCCAGCAGCTCGCGAATCGGCGTGGAGGCCGACTATGGCTACACCTTC. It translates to CASSSRIGVEADYGYTF.